The rows below give T cell receptor beta chains drawn from one sample of a study of cytomegalovirus exposure and HLA in healthy donors. Profiled with immunoSEQ multiplex PCR; TCRdb holds only in-frame clones, not every one. This sample has roughly 120,000 clones, with around 62% found just once. The material sequenced was PBMCs. All receptors derive from a woman aged 40 to 50 in good health and CMV-seropositive. Both conserved end residues are part of each CDR3.

cdr3_length: 15; v_call: TRBV25-1; cdr3_aa: CASSGSGTGFDEQFF
cdr3_length: 15; v_call: TRBV7-9; cdr3_aa: CASRSPRGEHNEQFF
cdr3_length: 16; v_call: TRBV5-8; cdr3_aa: CASSSGTGGHQETQYF
cdr3_length: 16; v_call: TRBV5-1; cdr3_aa: CASSLESGRVLDEQFF
cdr3_length: 15; v_call: TRBV19; cdr3_aa: CASSLGNREAEKLFF
cdr3_length: 14; v_call: TRBV7-2; cdr3_aa: CASSSPDSRVGYTF
cdr3_length: 12; v_call: TRBV19; cdr3_aa: CASVTGFYGYTF
cdr3_length: 14; v_call: TRBV6-1; cdr3_aa: CASTWGPGNTEAFF
cdr3_length: 14; v_call: TRBV9; cdr3_aa: CASSSWTGATEAFF
cdr3_length: 12; v_call: TRBV6-1; cdr3_aa: CASSFQVNEQFF
cdr3_length: 15; v_call: TRBV7-9; cdr3_aa: CASGGEGGADQPQHF
cdr3_length: 15; v_call: TRBV10-3; cdr3_aa: CAISDDQRSTDTQYF
cdr3_length: 13; v_call: TRBV2; cdr3_aa: CASSTGSDNEQFF
cdr3_length: 15; v_call: TRBV28; cdr3_aa: CASSGGGTGGTEAFF
cdr3_length: 13; v_call: TRBV5-1; cdr3_aa: CASSGRVGNEQFF
cdr3_length: 15; v_call: TRBV6-4; cdr3_aa: CASSHNGAYQETQYF
cdr3_length: 16; v_call: TRBV7-9; cdr3_aa: CASSQGQDVRMNGYTF
cdr3_length: 16; v_call: TRBV11-3; cdr3_aa: CASSSGGLAGGGTQYF
cdr3_length: 17; v_call: TRBV29-1; cdr3_aa: CSVQGLAGGSSYNEQFF
cdr3_length: 15; v_call: TRBV7-3; cdr3_aa: CASSLAGTGSVGYTF
cdr3_length: 17; v_call: TRBV4-2; cdr3_aa: CASSQGGVTLINQPQHF
cdr3_length: 18; v_call: TRBV4-2; cdr3_aa: CASSQDRDLGAGANVLTF
cdr3_length: 17; v_call: TRBV4-1; cdr3_aa: CASSQTTGDRKNTEAFF
cdr3_length: 15; v_call: TRBV7-6; cdr3_aa: CASSLSGQTNEKLFF
cdr3_length: 15; v_call: TRBV11-1; cdr3_aa: CASSYARGKNTEAFF
cdr3_length: 15; v_call: TRBV27; cdr3_aa: CASSDSLTGYYGYTF
cdr3_length: 17; v_call: TRBV4-1; cdr3_aa: CASSPWTGRGGNTEAFF
cdr3_length: 15; v_call: TRBV6-1; cdr3_aa: CASSEVWQGHQPQHF
cdr3_length: 21; v_call: TRBV27; cdr3_aa: CASSLWGGAGGESNAINEQFF
cdr3_length: 16; v_call: TRBV5-4; cdr3_aa: CASTPGAAGGLNEQFF
cdr3_length: 13; v_call: TRBV2; cdr3_aa: CASSDSRGNGYTF
cdr3_length: 14; v_call: TRBV5-1; cdr3_aa: CASSLGGLNTEAFF
cdr3_length: 13; v_call: TRBV4-2; cdr3_aa: CASSQVKGTEAFF
cdr3_length: 14; v_call: TRBV7-2; cdr3_aa: CASSVLQGYNEQFF
cdr3_length: 14; v_call: TRBV7-9; cdr3_aa: CASSFSTGGWEQYF
cdr3_length: 15; v_call: TRBV11-1; cdr3_aa: CASSPLGQEVDEQYF
cdr3_length: 13; v_call: TRBV27; cdr3_aa: CASSTGSSYEQYF
cdr3_length: 13; v_call: TRBV6-4; cdr3_aa: CATSSGAPDTQYF
cdr3_length: 15; v_call: TRBV9; cdr3_aa: CASSSYFSGANVLTF
cdr3_length: 16; v_call: TRBV6-4; cdr3_aa: CASSDTQGKSTDTQYF
cdr3_length: 13; v_call: TRBV9; cdr3_aa: CASSFRTGNGYTF
cdr3_length: 15; v_call: TRBV2; cdr3_aa: CASSWGRLAKNIQYF
cdr3_length: 14; v_call: TRBV6-5; cdr3_aa: CASSPPQGANVLTF
cdr3_length: 15; v_call: TRBV9; cdr3_aa: CASSVVGGTGETQYF
cdr3_length: 15; v_call: TRBV6-5; cdr3_aa: CASRGRDSYTGELFF
cdr3_length: 16; v_call: TRBV4-3; cdr3_aa: CASSRGLAGGINEQYF
cdr3_length: 12; v_call: TRBV29-1; cdr3_aa: CSVVLPTGELFF
cdr3_length: 13; v_call: TRBV6-6; cdr3_aa: CASKGQGFNEQYF
cdr3_length: 17; v_call: TRBV7-2; cdr3_aa: CASSPGGSTGGSYGYTF
cdr3_length: 15; v_call: TRBV5-4; cdr3_aa: CASSLQGEDTGELFF
cdr3_length: 14; v_call: TRBV28; cdr3_aa: CASNVVGGARGYTF
cdr3_length: 13; v_call: TRBV27; cdr3_aa: CASTTTGSGELFF
cdr3_length: 14; v_call: TRBV28; cdr3_aa: CASNLGLYNSPLHF
cdr3_length: 15; v_call: TRBV6-5; cdr3_aa: CASSPDRDPNQPQHF